Shown below are 28 T cell receptor beta chains from a single sample sequenced in a study of OX40 agonist ivuxolimab in advanced cancers. This table comes from immunoSEQ multiplex PCR, and its TCRdb copy is limited to in-frame clones, with some not included. The repertoire has 55,000 to 70,000 clones, about 82% of them found once; the top ten carry about 2.4%. The specimen was CD4+ or CD8+ T cells sorted from blood, collected in a trial of the OX40 agonist ivuxolimab. These receptors all stem from an adult with an advanced solid tumor such as melanoma, head and neck, liver or kidney cancer.

The rearrangement links TRBV25-1 to TRBJ1-2, with D possibly being TRBD1 (6 bases). The ends were cut back, 4 bases at V and 10 bases at J, with 13 bases in the middle. CDR3 length: 12 residues. In germline, CDR1 is MGHDK, CDR2 SYGVNS. CDR3 DNA sequence: TGTGCCAGCAGTGGGTGGGGGGCAGACTACACCTTC. Translated, it gives CASSGWGADYTF.

The chain joins TRBV7-8 to TRBJ1-6; D remains unclear. V lost 5 bases and J 10 bases, leaving 12 bases between the germline ends. The CDR3 extends over 13 amino acids. The V gene's germline CDR1 is SGHVS and CDR2 FQNEAQ. DNA for the CDR3: TGTGCCAGCAGCCCCACGTTGGGGTCACCCCTCCACTTT. It translates to CASSPTLGSPLHF.

This clone showed up just a few times. Other DNA sequences in the sample encode the same CDR3. CDR3 nucleotide sequence: TGTGCCAGCTCACCAGGGCAGAACACTGAAGCTTTCTTT. It encodes CASSPGQNTEAFF. This chain joins TRBV18 and TRBJ1-1; D gene unclear. The germline V gene has CDR1 KGHSH and CDR2 LQKENI. The CDR3 runs 13 residues. Trimming shortened V by 2 bases and J by 1 base, and 5 bases separated the two germline ends.

J is TRBJ2-7 and V is TRBV5-4, with 10 bases that match TRBD2. Germline V gives CDR1 SGHNT, CDR2 YYREEE (reference sequence). V shed 4 bases, J shed 0 bases, and the junction held 7 bases outside the gene matches. This CDR3 region has 16 residues. Here the CDR3 DNA reads TGTGCCAGCAGCGGGGGTAGCGGGGGGCACTCCTACGAGCAGTACTTC. It is translated as CASSGGSGGHSYEQYF.

The rearrangement links TRBV6-6 to TRBJ2-3; TRBD2 might be the D (6 bases). The CDR3 runs to 14 residues. The germline V and J ends were trimmed by 0 bases and 3 bases, with 7 bases remaining between them. Germline-derived CDR1 and CDR2 are MNHNY and SVGAGI (reference sequence). The CDR3 DNA follows: TGTGCCAGCAGTTACTCCGGGAGTACAGATACGCAGTATTTT. The encoded protein is CASSYSGSTDTQYF.

The chain joins TRBV28 to TRBJ2-2; 7 bases match TRBD1. The CDR3 loop spans 15 amino acids. Germline assignment: CDR1 MDHEN and CDR2 SYDVKM. V lost 7 bases and J lost 1; bases outside the gene matches: 6. The CDR3 here is CASKLGDRNTGELFF. CDR3 nucleotide sequence: TGTGCCAGCAAGTTGGGGGACAGGAACACCGGGGAGCTGTTTTTT.

On this clone itself: This sample also contains other DNA sequences that code for the same CDR3. The chain recombines TRBV28 with TRBJ1-2, with 9 bases matching TRBD1. The V and J ends lost 3 bases and 4 bases, in that order; junction bases with no gene match: 3. Germline values: CDR1 MDHEN, CDR2 SYDVKM. The CDR3 runs 14 residues. CDR3 in DNA: TGTGCCAGCAGTTTCAGGACAGGGGTCTATGGCTACACCTTC. Protein product: CASSFRTGVYGYTF.

This chain joins TRBV11-3 and TRBJ1-1, with 7 bases identical to TRBD1. With V trimmed by 4 bases and J by 3 bases, 8 bases remained unmatched. Germline V CDR1 and CDR2: SGHNT, YENEEA. The CDR3 consists of 15 residues. For the CDR3, the DNA is TGTGCCAGCAGCTCAAACCGACAGGGCTACACTGAAGCTTTCTTT. It specifies CASSSNRQGYTEAFF.

The gene calls are TRBV11-3 and TRBJ2-5; D is ambiguous. CDR1 SGHNT and CDR2 YENEEA come from the germline V gene. The length of the CDR3 is 13 residues. Trimming removed 5 bases at V and 0 bases at J, with 7 bases between. The CDR3 here is CASSTSYQETQYF. The CDR3 nucleotides read TGTGCCAGCAGCACTTCGTACCAAGAGACCCAGTACTTC.

This clone was recorded only once. This rearrangement joins TRBV27 to TRBJ1-5, with D possibly matching TRBD1 (6 bases). The V and J ends lost 5 bases and 4 bases respectively, with 18 bases between them. The CDR3 runs to 16 residues. CDR1 is MNHEY, CDR2 SMNVEV, per germline (reference sequence). CDR3: CASSGGLGRENQPQHF. The CDR3 bases are TGTGCCAGCAGTGGGGGCTTAGGGAGGGAAAATCAGCCCCAGCATTTT.

A remark on this clone: A junction end diverges from the germline sequence, so it may reflect a read error. The J gene is TRBJ2-3, the V gene TRBV7-7, with D perhaps TRBD1 (6 bases). CDR1 and CDR2 (germline): SSHAT, FNYEAQ (reference sequence). This CDR3 comprises 13 residues. The CDR3 region is CASSHQGTDTQYF. As DNA, the CDR3 is TGTGCTAGCAGTCATCAGGGGACAGATACGCAGTATTTT. Based on the CDR3 plus reference TRBV7-7 and TRBJ2-3, the full variable domain is GAGVSQSPRYKVTKRGQDVTLRCDPISSHATLYWYQQALGQGPEFLTYFNYEAQPDKSGLPSDRFSAERPEGSISTLTIQRTEQRDSAMYRCASSHQGTDTQYFGPGTRLTVL.

The chain recombines TRBV5-6 with TRBJ2-2; no clear D gene. V lost 0 bases and J lost 6, with 15 bases in between. The CDR3 contains 16 residues. Germline loops: CDR1 SGHDT, CDR2 YYEEEE. CDR3 loop: CASSLGDRTDAGELFF. DNA for the CDR3: TGTGCCAGCAGCTTGGGAGATAGAACAGACGCCGGGGAGCTGTTTTTT.

The CDR3: CAWSRGGWDTDTQYF. CDR3 sequence (DNA): TGTGCCTGGAGTCGGGGGGGATGGGACACAGATACGCAGTATTTT. The V call is TRBV30, the J call TRBJ2-3, with TRBD2 matching over 8 bases. The V gene's germline CDR1 is GTSNPN and CDR2 SVGIG (reference sequence). Trimming cost V 2 bases and J 2 bases; bases outside gene matches: 6. The CDR3 is 15 residues long.

V usage is TRBV6-5 and J usage is TRBJ2-3; no clear D gene. The length of the CDR3 is 15 residues. Deletions cut 0 bases from V and 2 bases from J, with 9 bases between. CDR1 MNHEY and CDR2 SVGAGI come from the germline V gene. The CDR3 region is CASSYSSVPTDTQYF. The CDR3 DNA is TGTGCCAGCAGTTACTCGAGTGTACCCACAGATACGCAGTATTTT.

The chain uses TRBV2 and TRBJ1-1; 7 bases fit TRBD1. The germline V gene has CDR1 SNHLY and CDR2 FYNNEI. The CDR3 is 13 residues long. V lost 11 bases, J lost 0 bases, and 6 bases stayed unmatched. CDR3 residues: CAGSGQMNTEAFF. Here the CDR3 DNA reads TGTGCCGGATCGGGACAGATGAACACTGAAGCTTTCTTT.

The rearrangement joins TRBV9 to TRBJ1-6, with a weak D call TRBD1 (6 bases). The germline V gene encodes CDR1 SGDLS and CDR2 YYNGEE. This CDR3 has 17 amino acids. Trimming pared 3 bases from V and 6 bases from J, leaving 19 bases between. The CDR3 region is CASSAINRVTGNSPLHF. CDR3 DNA sequence: TGTGCCAGCAGCGCAATAAACAGGGTTACGGGTAATTCACCCCTCCACTTT.

The genes are TRBV19 and TRBJ1-5; tentative D call: TRBD1 (5 bases). V was cut by 6 bases and J by 1 base, with 7 bases left in between. The CDR3 consists of 13 residues. The V gene's germline CDR1 is LNHDA and CDR2 SQIVND (reference sequence). DNA of the CDR3: TGTGCCAGTAGCGACAGCAGCAATCAGCCCCAGCATTTT. Its translation is CASSDSSNQPQHF.

The rearrangement links TRBV28 to TRBJ1-1; D possibly corresponds to TRBD1 (5 bases). Trimming left V 6 bases short and J 4 bases short, with 15 bases between. CDR1 and CDR2 (germline): MDHEN, SYDVKM. This CDR3 spans 14 amino acids. In nucleotides, the CDR3 is TGTGCCAGCAGGCGGGCTCAGGGTTTCACTGAAGCTTTCTTT. Translation: CASRRAQGFTEAFF. Using reference TRBV28 and TRBJ1-1 for the parts outside the CDR3, the full variable domain is DVKVTQSSRYLVKRTGEKVFLECVQDMDHENMFWYRQDPGLGLRLIYFSYDVKMKEKGDIPEGYSVSREKKERFSLILESASTNQTSMYLCASRRAQGFTEAFFGQGTRLTVV.

The CDR3 nucleotides are TGTGCCAGCAGTTACGGGCTAGCAGGCAAAAACATTCAGTACTTC. Its protein product is CASSYGLAGKNIQYF. J is TRBJ2-4 and V is TRBV6-5; D may be TRBD2 (5 bases). The germline V and J ends were trimmed by 2 bases and 3 bases, with 11 bases remaining between them. The CDR3 is 15 residues long. Germline values: CDR1 MNHEY, CDR2 SVGAGI.

The chain employs TRBV5-1 and TRBJ2-2; D may be TRBD2 (6 bases). Trimming removed 6 bases at V and 6 bases at J, with 21 bases between. The germline V gene encodes CDR1 SGHRS and CDR2 YFSETQ. The CDR3 totals 16 residues. CDR3 coding DNA: TGCGCCAGCAAAATACTATCCCTTAGCGGTCCCGGGGAGCTGTTTTTT. Its protein product is CASKILSLSGPGELFF.

The chain carries TRBV5-1 and TRBJ2-3; 7 bases align to TRBD1. V was clipped by 0 bases and J by 2 bases; unmatched bases: 21. This CDR3 spans 21 amino acids. CDR1 SGHRS and CDR2 YFSETQ come from the germline V gene. CDR3 protein: CASSLGPDRYPGTFSTDTQYF. In DNA, the CDR3 is TGCGCCAGCAGCTTGGGGCCGGACAGGTACCCCGGAACTTTTTCCACAGATACGCAGTATTTT.

This clone was seen more than once but under ten times. This CDR3 is CAWSWSGTSGGAANTQYF. The CDR3 nucleotides are TGTGCCTGGAGTTGGTCCGGGACTAGCGGGGGGGCCGCGAATACGCAGTATTTT. The rearrangement links TRBV30 to TRBJ2-3; the match to TRBD2 covers 16 bases. The ends lost 2 bases at V and 7 bases at J; junction bases unmatched: 12. Germline V CDR1 and CDR2: GTSNPN, SVGIG (reference sequence). The CDR3 totals 18 residues.

V usage is TRBV6-5 and J usage is TRBJ2-3; D remains unclear. CDR1 MNHEY and CDR2 SVGAGI come from the germline V gene. This CDR3 has 15 amino acids. Deletions cut 0 bases from V and 2 bases from J, with 9 bases between. The CDR3 region is CASSYSEANTDTQYF. The CDR3 DNA is TGTGCCAGCAGTTACTCAGAGGCCAACACAGATACGCAGTATTTT.

This chain connects TRBV7-2 to TRBJ1-5; the D is unclear. The CDR3 runs 13 residues. V shed 7 bases and J shed 0 bases, with 7 bases lying between them. CDR1 SGHTA and CDR2 FQGNSA come from the germline V gene. The CDR3: CASMRDSNQPQHF. Written as DNA, the CDR3 is TGTGCCAGCATGCGAGATAGCAATCAGCCCCAGCATTTT.

DNA of the CDR3: TGTGCCAGCAGCCCGGGGGGGCGGGTCACAGATACGCAGTATTTT. As protein: CASSPGGRVTDTQYF. The chain couples TRBV5-4 to TRBJ2-3; TRBD2 agrees at 8 bases. The trim removed 4 bases at V and 2 bases at J, leaving 6 bases unmatched. In germline, CDR1 is SGHNT, CDR2 YYREEE (reference sequence). CDR3 size: 15 residues. The full variable domain, completed using reference TRBV5-4 and TRBJ2-3, is ETGVTQSPTHLIKTRGQQVTLRCSSQSGHNTVSWYQQALGQGPQFIFQYYREEENGRGNFPPRFSGLQFPNYSSELNVNALELDDSALYLCASSPGGRVTDTQYFGPGTRLTVL.

This clone was seen only a few times. Distinct nucleotide sequences in the sample also encode this CDR3. The chain has TRBV2 and TRBJ1-3; D gene unclear. Trimming shortened V by 4 bases and J by 4 bases, and 8 bases separated the two germline ends. The CDR3 covers 13 residues. Germline V lookup: CDR1 SNHLY, CDR2 FYNNEI. The CDR3 protein is CASSGVRGNTIYF. CDR3 nucleotides: TGTGCCAGCAGTGGGGTCAGAGGAAACACCATATATTTT.

The chain couples TRBV5-1 to TRBJ2-5, with TRBD1 as a possible D gene (5 bases). This CDR3 has 12 residues. Trimming took off 1 base at V and 9 bases at J, with 10 bases between the two ends. CDR1 is SGHRS, CDR2 YFSETQ, per germline. The CDR3 region is CASSLKGPPQYF. The CDR3 coding sequence is TGCGCCAGCAGCTTGAAGGGGCCACCCCAGTACTTC.

V usage is TRBV29-1 and J usage is TRBJ2-1, with 8 nucleotides matching TRBD2. The germline CDR1 and CDR2 sequences are SQVTM and ANQGSEA. The CDR3 sequence is 15 residues long. V lost 6 bases to trimming and J lost 8 bases; unmatched junction nucleotides: 15. CDR3 sequence: CSVKGLAGGGDEQFF. The CDR3, as DNA: TGCAGCGTCAAAGGCTTGGCGGGGGGCGGAGATGAGCAGTTCTTC.